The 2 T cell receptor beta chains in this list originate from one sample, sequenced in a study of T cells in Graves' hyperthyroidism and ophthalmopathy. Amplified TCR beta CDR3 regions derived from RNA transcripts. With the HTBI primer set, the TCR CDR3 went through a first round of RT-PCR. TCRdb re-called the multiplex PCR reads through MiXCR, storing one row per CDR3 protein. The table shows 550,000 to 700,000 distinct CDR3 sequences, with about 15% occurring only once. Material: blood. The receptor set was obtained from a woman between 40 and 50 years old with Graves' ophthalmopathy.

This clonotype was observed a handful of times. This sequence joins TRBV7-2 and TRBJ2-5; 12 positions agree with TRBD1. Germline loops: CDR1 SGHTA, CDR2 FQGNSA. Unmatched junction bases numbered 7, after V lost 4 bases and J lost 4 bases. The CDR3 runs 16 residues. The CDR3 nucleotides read TGTGCCAGCAGCTCCTACGGGACAGGGGGCTTAGAGACCCAGTACTTC. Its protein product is CASSSYGTGGLETQYF.

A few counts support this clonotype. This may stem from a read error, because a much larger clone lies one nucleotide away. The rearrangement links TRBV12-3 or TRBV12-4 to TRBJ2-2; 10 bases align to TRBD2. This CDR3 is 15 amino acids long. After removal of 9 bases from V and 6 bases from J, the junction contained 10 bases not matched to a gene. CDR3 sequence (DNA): TGTGCCAGGACCAGGACTAGCGGAGCCCCCGGGGAGCTGTTTTTT. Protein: CARTRTSGAPGELFF.